This passage covers 8 T cell receptor beta chains from one sample sequenced in a study of T cell changes during pregnancy in multiple sclerosis. The data were produced by immunoSEQ multiplex PCR, yet TCRdb's version contains in-frame clones alone and is incomplete. The repertoire holds tens of thousands of clones, with roughly 93% as singletons. The sample in question was CD8+ T cells from peripheral blood mononuclear cells, obtained in the third trimester of pregnancy. These receptor sequences come from a female donor with multiple sclerosis, enrolled in a pregnancy study.

The rearrangement joins TRBV10-3 to TRBJ1-2, with TRBD1 identical over 8 bases. J lost 4 bases, V lost 5 bases, and 6 bases had no gene match. The CDR3 has 14 residues. Germline CDR1 is ENHRY and CDR2 is SYGVKD. CDR3 sequence: CAISLDRAPYGYTF. In DNA form, the CDR3 reads TGTGCCATCAGTCTGGACAGGGCCCCCTATGGCTACACCTTC.

The chain recombines TRBV5-1 with TRBJ2-7; no definite D call. The V end was cut by 0 bases, the J end by 3 bases, with 7 bases between. Germline V gene lookup returns CDR1 SGHRS and CDR2 YFSETQ. CDR3 length equals 13 residues. The CDR3 nucleotides read TGCGCCAGCAGCTTGGCAGGTATCTACGAGCAGTACTTC. Its translation is CASSLAGIYEQYF.

V gene TRBV7-3 combines with J gene TRBJ2-1; D may be TRBD2 (6 bases). The V gene lost 4 bases and the J gene lost 5 bases, with 6 bases spanning the gap. Germline V gene data show CDR1 as SGHTA and CDR2 as FQGTGA. The CDR3 extends over 12 amino acids. The chain's CDR3 is CASSSGDNEQFF. The CDR3, as DNA: TGTGCCAGCAGCTCGGGGGACAATGAGCAGTTCTTC.

CDR3 residues: CASSLGIQETQYF. CDR3 bases: TGTGCCAGCAGCCTCGGTATCCAAGAGACCCAGTACTTC. The chain carries TRBV13 and TRBJ2-5, with D hard to call. V gave up 5 bases and J gave up 1 base, with 8 bases separating them. CDR3 length equals 13 residues. Per germline, CDR1 PRHDT and CDR2 FYEKMQ (reference sequence).

The rearrangement joins TRBV13 to TRBJ1-2; D perhaps matches TRBD1 (6 bases). Per the germline V gene, CDR1 is PRHDT and CDR2 is FYEKMQ (reference sequence). V lost 5 bases to trimming and J lost 8 bases, with 18 bases between them. This CDR3 has 14 residues. The chain's CDR3 is CASSPQGTQLGYTF. CDR3 DNA: TGTGCCAGCAGCCCCCAGGGGACCCAACTGGGCTACACCTTC.

The chain combines TRBV13 with TRBJ2-7; TRBD2 matches at 12 bases. The CDR3 length is 14 residues. The V and J ends lost 5 bases and 7 bases, in that order; junction bases with no gene match: 6. Germline V CDR1 and CDR2: PRHDT, FYEKMQ (reference sequence). CDR3 nucleotide sequence: TGTGCCAGCAGCCGGCCGACTAGCGGGGGTGAGCAGTACTTC. Translating it yields CASSRPTSGGEQYF. Full variable domain (missing parts from reference TRBV13 and TRBJ2-7): AAGVIQSPRHLIKEKRETATLKCYPIPRHDTVYWYQQGPGQDPQFLISFYEKMQSDKGSIPDRFSAQQFSDYHSELNMSSLELGDSALYFCASSRPTSGGEQYFGPGTRLTVT.

V and J are TRBV7-3 and TRBJ2-3, with D possibly TRBD1 on 6 matching bases. This CDR3 is built from 16 residues. From germline, CDR1 is SGHTA and CDR2 FQGTGA. Between the trimmed V and J ends, which lost 5 bases and 0 bases, there was a span of 15 bases. The CDR3 DNA is TGTGCCAGCAGCCTTTGGTCAGGGGACAGCACAGATACGCAGTATTTT. This gives the protein CASSLWSGDSTDTQYF.

This sequence joins TRBV27 and TRBJ1-2; TRBD1 is a possible D gene (6 bases). Germline CDR1 reads MNHEY; CDR2 reads SMNVEV (reference sequence). V shed 4 bases and J shed 6 bases, with 12 bases lying between them. CDR3 length: 13 residues. The CDR3 DNA sequence: TGTGCCAGCAGTTACTACAGGGCTCATGGCTACACCTTC. Translated: CASSYYRAHGYTF.